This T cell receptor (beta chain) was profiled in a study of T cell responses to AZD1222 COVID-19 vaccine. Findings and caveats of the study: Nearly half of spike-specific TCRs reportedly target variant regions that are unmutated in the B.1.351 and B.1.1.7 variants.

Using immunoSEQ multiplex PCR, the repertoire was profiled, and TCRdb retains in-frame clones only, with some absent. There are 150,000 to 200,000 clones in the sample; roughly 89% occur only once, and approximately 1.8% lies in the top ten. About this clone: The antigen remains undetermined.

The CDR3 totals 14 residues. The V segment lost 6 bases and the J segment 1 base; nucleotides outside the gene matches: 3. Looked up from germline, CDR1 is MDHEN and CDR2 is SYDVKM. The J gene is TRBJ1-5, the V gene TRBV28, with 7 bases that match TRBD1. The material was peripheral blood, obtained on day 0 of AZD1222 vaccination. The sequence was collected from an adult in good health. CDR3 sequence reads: CASSWGQSNQPQHF. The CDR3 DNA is TGTGCCAGCAGCTGGGGACAGAGCAATCAGCCCCAGCATTTT.